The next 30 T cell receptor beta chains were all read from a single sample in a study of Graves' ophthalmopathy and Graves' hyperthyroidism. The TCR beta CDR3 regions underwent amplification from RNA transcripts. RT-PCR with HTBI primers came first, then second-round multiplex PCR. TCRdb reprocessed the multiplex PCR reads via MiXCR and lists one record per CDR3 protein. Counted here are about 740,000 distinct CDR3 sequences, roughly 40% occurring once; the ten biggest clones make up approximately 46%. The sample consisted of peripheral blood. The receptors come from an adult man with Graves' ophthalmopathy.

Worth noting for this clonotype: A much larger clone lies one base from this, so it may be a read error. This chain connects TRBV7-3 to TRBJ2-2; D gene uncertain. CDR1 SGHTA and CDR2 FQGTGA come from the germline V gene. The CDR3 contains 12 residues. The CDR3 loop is CSSTLNTGELFF. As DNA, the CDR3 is TGTTCCAGCACCTTGAACACCGGGGAGCTGTTTTTT.

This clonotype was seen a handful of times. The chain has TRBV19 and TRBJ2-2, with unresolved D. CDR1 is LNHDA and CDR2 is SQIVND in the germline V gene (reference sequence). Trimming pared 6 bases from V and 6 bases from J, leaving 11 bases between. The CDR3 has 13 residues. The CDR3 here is CASSPLMAGELFF. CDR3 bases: TGTGCCAGTAGCCCCCTGATGGCCGGGGAGCTGTTTTTT.

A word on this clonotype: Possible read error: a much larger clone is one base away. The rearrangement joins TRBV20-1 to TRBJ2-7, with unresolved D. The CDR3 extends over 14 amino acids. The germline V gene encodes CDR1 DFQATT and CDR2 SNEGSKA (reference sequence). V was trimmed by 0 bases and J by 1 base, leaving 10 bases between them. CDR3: CSARDSPVSYEQYF. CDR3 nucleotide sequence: TGCAGTGCTAGAGATTCGCCGGTGTCCTACGAGCAGTACTTC.

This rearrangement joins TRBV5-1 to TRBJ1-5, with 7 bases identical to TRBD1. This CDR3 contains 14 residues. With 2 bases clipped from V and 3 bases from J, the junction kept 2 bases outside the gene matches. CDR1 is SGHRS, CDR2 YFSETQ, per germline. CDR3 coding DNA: TGCGCCAGCAGCTTACAGGGGCCCAATCAGCCCCAGCATTTT. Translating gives CASSLQGPNQPQHF.

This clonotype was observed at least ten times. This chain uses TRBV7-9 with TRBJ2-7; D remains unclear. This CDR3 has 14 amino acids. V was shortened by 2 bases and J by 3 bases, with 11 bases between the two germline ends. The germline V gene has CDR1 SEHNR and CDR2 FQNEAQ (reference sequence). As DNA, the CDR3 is TGTGCCAGCAGCTTAATGGGCACCAGCTACGAGCAGTACTTC. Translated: CASSLMGTSYEQYF. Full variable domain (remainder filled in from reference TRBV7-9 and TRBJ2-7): DTGVSQNPRHKITKRGQNVTFRCDPISEHNRLYWYRQTLGQGPEFLTYFQNEAQLEKSRLLSDRFSAERPKGSFSTLEIQRTEQGDSAMYLCASSLMGTSYEQYFGPGTRLTVT.

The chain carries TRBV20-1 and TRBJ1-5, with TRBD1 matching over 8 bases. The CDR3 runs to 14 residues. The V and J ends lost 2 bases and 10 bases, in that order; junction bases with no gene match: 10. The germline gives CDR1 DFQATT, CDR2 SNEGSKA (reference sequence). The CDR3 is CSARTGTGNSPQHF. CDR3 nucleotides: TGCAGTGCTAGAACCGGGACAGGCAATTCACCCCAGCATTTT.

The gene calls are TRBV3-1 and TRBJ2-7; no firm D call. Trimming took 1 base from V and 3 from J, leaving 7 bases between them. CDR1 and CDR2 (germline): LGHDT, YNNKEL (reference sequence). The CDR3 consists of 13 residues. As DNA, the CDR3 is TGTGCCAGCAGCCAAGGGTTCAACTACGAGCAGTACTTC. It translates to CASSQGFNYEQYF.

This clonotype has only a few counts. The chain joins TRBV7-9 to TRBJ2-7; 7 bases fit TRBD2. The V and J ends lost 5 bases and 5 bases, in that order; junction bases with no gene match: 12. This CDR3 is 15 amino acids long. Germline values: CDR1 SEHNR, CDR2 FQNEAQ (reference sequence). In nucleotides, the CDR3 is TGTGCCAGCAGCCGGTGGGGAGGGCAGGGCAACGAGCAGTACTTC. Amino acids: CASSRWGGQGNEQYF.

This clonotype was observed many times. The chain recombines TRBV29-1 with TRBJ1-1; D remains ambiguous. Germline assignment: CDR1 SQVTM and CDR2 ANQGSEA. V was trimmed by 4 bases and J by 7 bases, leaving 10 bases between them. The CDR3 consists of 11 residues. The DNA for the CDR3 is TGCAGCGTTGGGGCCCAAAATGAAGCTTTCTTT. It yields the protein CSVGAQNEAFF.

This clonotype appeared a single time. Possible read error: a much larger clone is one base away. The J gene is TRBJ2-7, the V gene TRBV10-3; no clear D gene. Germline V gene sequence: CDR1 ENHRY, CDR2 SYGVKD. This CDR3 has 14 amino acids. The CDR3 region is CAISGALSSYEQHF. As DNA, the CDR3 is TGTGCCATCAGTGGCGCACTGAGCTCCTACGAGCAGCACTTC.

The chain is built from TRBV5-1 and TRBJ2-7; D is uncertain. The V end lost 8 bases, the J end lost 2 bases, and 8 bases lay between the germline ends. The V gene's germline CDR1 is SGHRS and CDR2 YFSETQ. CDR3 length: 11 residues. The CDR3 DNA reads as TGCGCCAGACGCCTAGCCTACGAGCAGTACTTC. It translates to CARRLAYEQYF.

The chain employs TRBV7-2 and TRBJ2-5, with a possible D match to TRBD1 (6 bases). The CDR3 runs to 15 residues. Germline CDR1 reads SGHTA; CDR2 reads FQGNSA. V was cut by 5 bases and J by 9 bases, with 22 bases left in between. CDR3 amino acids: CASSPQGWRNQPQYF. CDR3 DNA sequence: TGTGCCAGCAGCCCACAGGGTTGGCGCAATCAGCCCCAGTACTTC. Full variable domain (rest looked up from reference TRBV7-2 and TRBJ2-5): GAGVSQSPSNKVTEKGKDVELRCDPISGHTALYWYRQSLGQGLEFLIYFQGNSAPDKSGLPSDRFSAERTGGSVSTLTIQRTQQEDSAVYLCASSPQGWRNQPQYFGPGTRLLVL.

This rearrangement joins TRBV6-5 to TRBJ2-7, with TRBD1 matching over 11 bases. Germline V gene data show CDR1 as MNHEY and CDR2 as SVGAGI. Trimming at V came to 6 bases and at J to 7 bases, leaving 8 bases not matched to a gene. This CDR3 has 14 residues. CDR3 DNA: TGTGCCAGCAGCCCCGGGACAGGGGGATGGGAGCAGTACTTC. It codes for CASSPGTGGWEQYF.

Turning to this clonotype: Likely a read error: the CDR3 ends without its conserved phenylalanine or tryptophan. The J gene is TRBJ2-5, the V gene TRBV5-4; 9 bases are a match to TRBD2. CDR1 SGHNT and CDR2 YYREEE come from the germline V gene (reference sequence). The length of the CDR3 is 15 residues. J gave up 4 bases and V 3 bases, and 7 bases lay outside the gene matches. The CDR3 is CASSSVAGEGETQYV. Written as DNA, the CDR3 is TGTGCCAGCAGCTCTGTAGCGGGAGAGGGAGAGACCCAGTACGTC.

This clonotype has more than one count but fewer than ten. The CDR3 reads CASSPKGAPLPGYTF. CDR3 DNA: TGTGCCAGCAGCCCGAAGGGGGCTCCCCTCCCTGGCTACACCTTC. The chain combines TRBV7-3 with TRBJ1-2, with 7 bases lining up with TRBD1. The CDR3 totals 15 residues. The V gene's germline CDR1 is SGHTA and CDR2 FQGTGA. V shed 5 bases and J 7 bases; nucleotides not matched to a gene: 13.

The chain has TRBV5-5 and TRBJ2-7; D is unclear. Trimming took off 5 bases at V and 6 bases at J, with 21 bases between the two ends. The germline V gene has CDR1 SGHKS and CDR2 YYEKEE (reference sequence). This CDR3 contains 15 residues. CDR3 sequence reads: CASSLTPVGRLEQYF. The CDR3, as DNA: TGTGCCAGCAGTTTGACGCCGGTGGGCCGGCTCGAGCAGTACTTC.

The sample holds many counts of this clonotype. CDR3 DNA sequence: TGTGCCAGCCAAGTTTATTCAAGCTACACCTTC. Its protein is CASQVYSSYTF. V is TRBV2 and J is TRBJ1-2, with unresolved D. V was trimmed by 8 bases and J by 9 bases, leaving 13 bases between them. The CDR3 loop spans 11 amino acids. Per germline, CDR1 SNHLY and CDR2 FYNNEI.

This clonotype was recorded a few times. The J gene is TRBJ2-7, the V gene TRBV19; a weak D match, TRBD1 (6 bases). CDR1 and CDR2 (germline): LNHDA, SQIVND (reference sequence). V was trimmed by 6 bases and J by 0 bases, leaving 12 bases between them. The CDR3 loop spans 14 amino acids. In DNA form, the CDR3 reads TGTGCCAGTAGAAAAGGACAGTTCTCCTACGAGCAGTACTTC. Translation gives CASRKGQFSYEQYF.

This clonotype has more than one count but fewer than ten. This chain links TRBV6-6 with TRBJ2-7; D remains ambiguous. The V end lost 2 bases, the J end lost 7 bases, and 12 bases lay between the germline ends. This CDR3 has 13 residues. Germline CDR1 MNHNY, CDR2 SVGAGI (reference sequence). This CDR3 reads CASSYLPGWEQYF. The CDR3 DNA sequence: TGTGCCAGCAGTTACCTGCCCGGGTGGGAGCAGTACTTC.

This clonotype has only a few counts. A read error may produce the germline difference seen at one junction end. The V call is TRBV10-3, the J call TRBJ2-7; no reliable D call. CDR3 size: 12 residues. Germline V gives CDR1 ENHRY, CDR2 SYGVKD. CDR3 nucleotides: TGTGCCAGCAGTTACGTCCATAACGAGCAGTACTTC. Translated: CASSYVHNEQYF.

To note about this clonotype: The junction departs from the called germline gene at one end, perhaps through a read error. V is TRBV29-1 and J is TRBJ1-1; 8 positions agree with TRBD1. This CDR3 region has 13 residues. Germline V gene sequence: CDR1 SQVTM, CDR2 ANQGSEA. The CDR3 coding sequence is TGCAGCGTTGCCCAGACAGGGGACACTGAAGCTTCCTTT. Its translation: CSVAQTGDTEASF.

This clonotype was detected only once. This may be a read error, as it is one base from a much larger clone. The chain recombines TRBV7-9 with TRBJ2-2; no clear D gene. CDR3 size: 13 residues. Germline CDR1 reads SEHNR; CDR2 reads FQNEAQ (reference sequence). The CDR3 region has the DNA TGTGCCGGCAGCTCGGAGTGGGCCGGGGAGCTGTTTTTT. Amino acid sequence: CAGSSEWAGELFF.

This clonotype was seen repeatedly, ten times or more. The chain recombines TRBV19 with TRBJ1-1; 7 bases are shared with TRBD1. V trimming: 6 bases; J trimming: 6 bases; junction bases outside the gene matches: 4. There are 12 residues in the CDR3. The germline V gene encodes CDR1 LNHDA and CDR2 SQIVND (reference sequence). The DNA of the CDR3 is TGTGCCAGTAGACAGGGGATGGCTGAAGCTTTCTTT. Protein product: CASRQGMAEAFF.

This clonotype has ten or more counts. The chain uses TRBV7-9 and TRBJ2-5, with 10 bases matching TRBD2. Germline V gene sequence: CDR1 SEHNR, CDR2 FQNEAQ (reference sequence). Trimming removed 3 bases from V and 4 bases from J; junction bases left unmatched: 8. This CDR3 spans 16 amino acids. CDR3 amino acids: CASSFGGASGRETQYF. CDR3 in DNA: TGTGCCAGCAGCTTTGGTGGGGCTAGCGGGAGAGAGACCCAGTACTTC. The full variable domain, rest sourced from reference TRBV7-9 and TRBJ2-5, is DTGVSQNPRHKITKRGQNVTFRCDPISEHNRLYWYRQTLGQGPEFLTYFQNEAQLEKSRLLSDRFSAERPKGSFSTLEIQRTEQGDSAMYLCASSFGGASGRETQYFGPGTRLLVL.

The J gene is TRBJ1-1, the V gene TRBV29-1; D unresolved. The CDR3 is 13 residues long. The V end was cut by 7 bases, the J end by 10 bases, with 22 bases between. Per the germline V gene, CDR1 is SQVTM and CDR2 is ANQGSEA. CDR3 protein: CSAMEGTGEAAFF. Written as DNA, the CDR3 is TGCAGCGCCATGGAAGGAACCGGGGAAGCAGCTTTCTTT. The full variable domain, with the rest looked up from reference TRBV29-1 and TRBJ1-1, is SAVISQKPSRDICQRGTSLTIQCQVDSQVTMMFWYRQQPGQSLTLIATANQGSEATYESGFVIDKFPISRPNLTFSTLTVSNMSPEDSSIYLCSAMEGTGEAAFFGQGTRLTVV.

The CDR3 DNA reads TGCGCCAGCAGCGTAGGCGCAGGGGGCTCCTACGAGCAGTACTTC. Translating it yields CASSVGAGGSYEQYF. The chain links TRBV5-1 to TRBJ2-7; the match to TRBD1 covers 7 bases. V lost 4 bases and J lost 0; bases outside the gene matches: 7. The CDR3 is 15 amino acids. Per the germline V gene, CDR1 is SGHRS and CDR2 is YFSETQ.

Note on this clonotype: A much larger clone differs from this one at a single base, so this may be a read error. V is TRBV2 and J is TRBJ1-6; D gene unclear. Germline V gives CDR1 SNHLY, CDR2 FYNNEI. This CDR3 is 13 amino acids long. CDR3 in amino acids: CASSETGSSALHF. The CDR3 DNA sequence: TGTGCCAGCAGTGAAACGGGCAGTTCAGCCCTCCACTTT.

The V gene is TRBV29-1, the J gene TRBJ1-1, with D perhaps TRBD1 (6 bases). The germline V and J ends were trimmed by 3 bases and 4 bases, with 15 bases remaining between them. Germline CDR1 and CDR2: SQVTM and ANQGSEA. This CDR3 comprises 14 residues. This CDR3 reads CSVDVDSRGTEAFF. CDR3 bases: TGCAGCGTTGACGTGGACAGTCGAGGCACTGAAGCTTTCTTT.

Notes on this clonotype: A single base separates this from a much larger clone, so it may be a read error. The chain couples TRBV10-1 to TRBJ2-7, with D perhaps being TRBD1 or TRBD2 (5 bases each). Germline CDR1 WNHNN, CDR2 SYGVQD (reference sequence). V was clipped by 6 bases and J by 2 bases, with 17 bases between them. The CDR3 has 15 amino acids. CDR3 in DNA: TGCGCCAGCAGCCGGGGCATGGGGCTAACCTACGAGCAGTACTTC. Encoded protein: CASSRGMGLTYEQYF.

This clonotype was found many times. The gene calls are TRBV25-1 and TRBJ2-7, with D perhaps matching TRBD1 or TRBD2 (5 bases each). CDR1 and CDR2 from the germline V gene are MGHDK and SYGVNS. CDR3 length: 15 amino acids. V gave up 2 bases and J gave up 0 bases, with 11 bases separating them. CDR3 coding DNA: TGTGCCAGCAGTGAAGAGGGGAAGAGCTCCTACGAGCAGTACTTC. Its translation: CASSEEGKSSYEQYF.